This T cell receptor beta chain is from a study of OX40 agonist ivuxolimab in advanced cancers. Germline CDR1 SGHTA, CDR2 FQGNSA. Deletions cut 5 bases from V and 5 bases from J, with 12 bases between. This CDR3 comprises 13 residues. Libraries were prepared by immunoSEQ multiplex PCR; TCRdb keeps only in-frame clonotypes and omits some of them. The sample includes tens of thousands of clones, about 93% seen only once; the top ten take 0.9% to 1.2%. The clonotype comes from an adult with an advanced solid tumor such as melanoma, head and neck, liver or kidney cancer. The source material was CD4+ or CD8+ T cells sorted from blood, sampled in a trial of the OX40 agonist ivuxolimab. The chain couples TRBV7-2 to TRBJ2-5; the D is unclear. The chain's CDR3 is CASSPLGGETQYF. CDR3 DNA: TGTGCCAGCAGCCCCCTAGGTGGGGAGACCCAGTACTTC.